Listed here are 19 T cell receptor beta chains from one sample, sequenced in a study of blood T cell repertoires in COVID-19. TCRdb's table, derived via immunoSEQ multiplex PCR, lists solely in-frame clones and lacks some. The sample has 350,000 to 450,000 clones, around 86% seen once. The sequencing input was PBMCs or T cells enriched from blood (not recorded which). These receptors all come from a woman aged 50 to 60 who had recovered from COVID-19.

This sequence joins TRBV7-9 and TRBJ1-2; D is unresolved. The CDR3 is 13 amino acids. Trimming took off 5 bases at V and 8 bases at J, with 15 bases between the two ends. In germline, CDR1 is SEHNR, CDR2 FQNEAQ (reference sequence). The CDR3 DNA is TGTGCCAGCAGCCAGAACGTAGGAGTAGGCTACACCTTC. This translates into CASSQNVGVGYTF.

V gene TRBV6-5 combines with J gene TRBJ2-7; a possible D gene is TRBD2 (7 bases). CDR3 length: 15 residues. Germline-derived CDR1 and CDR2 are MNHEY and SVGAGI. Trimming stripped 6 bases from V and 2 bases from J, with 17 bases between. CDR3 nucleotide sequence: TGTGCCAGCAGCGAGCCCGGGGGGCCGGCCTACGAGCAGTACTTC. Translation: CASSEPGGPAYEQYF.

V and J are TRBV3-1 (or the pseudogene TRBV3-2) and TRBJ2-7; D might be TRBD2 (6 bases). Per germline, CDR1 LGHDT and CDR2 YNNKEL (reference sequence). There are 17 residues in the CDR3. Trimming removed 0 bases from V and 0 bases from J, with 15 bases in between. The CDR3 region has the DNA TGTGCCAGCAGCCAAGATTGGGGAGGCCCAAGCTCCTACGAGCAGTACTTC. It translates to CASSQDWGGPSSYEQYF.

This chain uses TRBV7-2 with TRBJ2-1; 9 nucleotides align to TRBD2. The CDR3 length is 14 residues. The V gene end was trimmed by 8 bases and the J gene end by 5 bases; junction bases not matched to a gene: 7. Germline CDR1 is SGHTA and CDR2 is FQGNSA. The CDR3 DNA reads TGTGCCAGCGGCGTCGGACTAGCGAACAATGAGCAGTTCTTC. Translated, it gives CASGVGLANNEQFF. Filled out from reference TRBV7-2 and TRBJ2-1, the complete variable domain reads GAGVSQSPSNKVTEKGKDVELRCDPISGHTALYWYRQSLGQGLEFLIYFQGNSAPDKSGLPSDRFSAERTGGSVSTLTIQRTQQEDSAVYLCASGVGLANNEQFFGPGTRLTVL.

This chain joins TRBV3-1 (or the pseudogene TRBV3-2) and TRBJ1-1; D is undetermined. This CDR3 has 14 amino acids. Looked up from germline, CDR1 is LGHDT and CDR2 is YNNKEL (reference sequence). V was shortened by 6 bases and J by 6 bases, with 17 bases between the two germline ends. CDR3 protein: CASSPKAQASEAFF. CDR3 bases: TGTGCCAGCAGTCCAAAAGCCCAGGCCTCTGAAGCTTTCTTT.

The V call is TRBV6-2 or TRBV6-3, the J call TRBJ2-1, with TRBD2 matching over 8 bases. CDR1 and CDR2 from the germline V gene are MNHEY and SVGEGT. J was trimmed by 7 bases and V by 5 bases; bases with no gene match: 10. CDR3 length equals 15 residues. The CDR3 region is CASSVFGGAQNEQFF. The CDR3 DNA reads TGTGCCAGCAGTGTCTTCGGGGGGGCCCAAAATGAGCAGTTCTTC.

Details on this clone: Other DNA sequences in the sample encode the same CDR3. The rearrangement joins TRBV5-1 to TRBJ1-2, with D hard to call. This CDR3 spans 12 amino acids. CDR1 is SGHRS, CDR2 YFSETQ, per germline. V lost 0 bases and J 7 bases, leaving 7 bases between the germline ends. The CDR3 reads CASSLVSGGYTF. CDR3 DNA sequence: TGCGCCAGCAGCTTGGTCTCGGGTGGCTACACCTTC.

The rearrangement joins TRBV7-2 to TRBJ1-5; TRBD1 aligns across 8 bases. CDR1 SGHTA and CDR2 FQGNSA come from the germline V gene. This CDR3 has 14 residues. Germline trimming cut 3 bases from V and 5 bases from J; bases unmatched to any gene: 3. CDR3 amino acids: CASSLDRADQPQHF. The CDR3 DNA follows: TGTGCCAGCAGCTTGGACAGGGCTGATCAGCCCCAGCATTTT. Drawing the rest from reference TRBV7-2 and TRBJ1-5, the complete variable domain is GAGVSQSPSNKVTEKGKDVELRCDPISGHTALYWYRQSLGQGLEFLIYFQGNSAPDKSGLPSDRFSAERTGGSVSTLTIQRTQQEDSAVYLCASSLDRADQPQHFGDGTRLSIL.

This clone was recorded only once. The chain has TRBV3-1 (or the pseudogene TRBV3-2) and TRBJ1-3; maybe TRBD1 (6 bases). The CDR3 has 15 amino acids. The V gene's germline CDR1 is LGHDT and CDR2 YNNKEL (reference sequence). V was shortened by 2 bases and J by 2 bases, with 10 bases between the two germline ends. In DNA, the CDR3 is TGTGCCAGCAGCCAAACAGGGTCCCCTGGAAACACCATATATTTT. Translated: CASSQTGSPGNTIYF.

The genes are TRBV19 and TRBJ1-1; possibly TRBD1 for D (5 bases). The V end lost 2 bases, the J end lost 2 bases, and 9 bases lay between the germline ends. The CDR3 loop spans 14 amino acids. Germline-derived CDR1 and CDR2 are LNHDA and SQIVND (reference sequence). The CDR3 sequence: CASSIQGTNTEAFF. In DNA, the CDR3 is TGTGCCAGTAGTATACAGGGAACAAACACTGAAGCTTTCTTT.

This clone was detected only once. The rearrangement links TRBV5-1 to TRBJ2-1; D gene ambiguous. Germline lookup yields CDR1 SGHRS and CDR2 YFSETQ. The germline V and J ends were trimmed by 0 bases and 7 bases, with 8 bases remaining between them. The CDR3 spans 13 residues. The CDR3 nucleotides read TGCGCCAGCAGCTTGGAACTCAATAATGAGCAGTTCTTC. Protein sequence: CASSLELNNEQFF.

CDR3 loop: CASSESYRDYGYTF. CDR3 coding DNA: TGCGCCAGCAGTGAGTCATACCGGGACTATGGCTACACCTTC. V gene TRBV10-1 combines with J gene TRBJ1-2; D is uncertain. This CDR3 has 14 amino acids. Per the germline V gene, CDR1 is WNHNN and CDR2 is SYGVQD (reference sequence). V was pared by 0 bases and J by 3 bases, with 8 bases between.

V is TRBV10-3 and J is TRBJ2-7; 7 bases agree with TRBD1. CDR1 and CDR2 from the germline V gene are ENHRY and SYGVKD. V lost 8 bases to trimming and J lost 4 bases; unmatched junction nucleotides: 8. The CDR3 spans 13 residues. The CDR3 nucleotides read TGTGCCATCCAACCACCGGGACAGTACGAGCAGTACTTC. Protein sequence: CAIQPPGQYEQYF.

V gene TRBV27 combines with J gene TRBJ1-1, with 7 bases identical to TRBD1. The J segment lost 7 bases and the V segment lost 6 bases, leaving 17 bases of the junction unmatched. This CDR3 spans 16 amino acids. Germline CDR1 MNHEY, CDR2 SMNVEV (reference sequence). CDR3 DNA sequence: TGTGCCAGCAGGACGGACAGGCCATACCCGCCCGGTGAAGCTTTCTTT. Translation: CASRTDRPYPPGEAFF.

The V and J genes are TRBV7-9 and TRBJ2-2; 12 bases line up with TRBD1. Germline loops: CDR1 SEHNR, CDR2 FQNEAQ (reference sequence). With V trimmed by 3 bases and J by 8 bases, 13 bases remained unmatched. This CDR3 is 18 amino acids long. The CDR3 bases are TGTGCCAGCAGCTTTAACATCCGGGACAGGGGGCAGACGGGGGAGCTGTTTTTT. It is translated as CASSFNIRDRGQTGELFF.

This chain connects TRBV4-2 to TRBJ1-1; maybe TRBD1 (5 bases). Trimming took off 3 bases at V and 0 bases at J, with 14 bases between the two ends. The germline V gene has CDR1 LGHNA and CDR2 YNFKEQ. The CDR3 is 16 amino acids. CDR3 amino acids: CASSQEDSFMNTEAFF. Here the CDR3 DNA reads TGTGCCAGCAGCCAGGAAGACAGTTTCATGAACACTGAAGCTTTCTTT.

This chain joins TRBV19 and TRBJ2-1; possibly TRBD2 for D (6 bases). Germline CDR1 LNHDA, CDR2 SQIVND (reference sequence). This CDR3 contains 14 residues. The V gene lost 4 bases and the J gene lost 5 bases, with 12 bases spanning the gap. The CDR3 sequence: CASSRPGGNNEQFF. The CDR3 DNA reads TGTGCCAGTAGTAGACCCGGGGGAAACAATGAGCAGTTCTTC.

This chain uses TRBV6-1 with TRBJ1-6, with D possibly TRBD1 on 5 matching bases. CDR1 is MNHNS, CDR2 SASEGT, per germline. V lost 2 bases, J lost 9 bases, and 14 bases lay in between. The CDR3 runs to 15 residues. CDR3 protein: CASSELSGQGSPLHF. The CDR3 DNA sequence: TGTGCCAGCAGTGAATTAAGTGGGCAGGGTTCACCCCTCCACTTT.

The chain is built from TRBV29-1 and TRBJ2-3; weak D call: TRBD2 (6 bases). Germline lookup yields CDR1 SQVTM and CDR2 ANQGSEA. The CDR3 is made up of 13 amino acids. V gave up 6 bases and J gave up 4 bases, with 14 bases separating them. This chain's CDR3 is CSVNGGFSDTQYF. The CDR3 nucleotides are TGCAGCGTCAACGGAGGGTTTTCAGATACGCAGTATTTT.